What follows are 17 T cell receptor beta chains derived from one specimen sequenced in a study of T cell repertoires in cytomegalovirus infection. These receptors have no known antigen. TCRdb independently ran MiXCR on the reads; one entry per CDR3 protein. This table holds some 130,000 distinct CDR3 sequences, roughly 32% found once. The sample here was CD8+ T cells from cultured PBMCs, taken from culture after CMV antigen stimulation. These receptors originate from a human donor in good health (CMV status not recorded). Some clones in this sample may be carry-over from other donors' samples.

The rearrangement uses TRBV29-1 and TRBJ2-2; 8 nucleotides align to TRBD2. The CDR3 length is 15 residues. Trimming at V came to 1 base and at J to 7 bases, leaving 8 bases not matched to a gene. The germline gives CDR1 SQVTM, CDR2 ANQGSEA. CDR3 sequence (DNA): TGCAGCGTTGAAGGGGGTAGCGGGGTAGGCGGGGAGCTGTTTTTT. Its translation: CSVEGGSGVGGELFF.

The rearrangement joins TRBV12-3 or TRBV12-4 to TRBJ1-2; possibly TRBD1 for D (5 bases). V was pared by 5 bases and J by 4 bases, with 14 bases between. This CDR3 has 14 residues. The CDR3 region has the DNA TGTGCCAGCAGTCAGGGAGGGGTGAGCTATGGCTACACCTTC. This translates into CASSQGGVSYGYTF.

A few counts support this clonotype. V gene TRBV29-1 combines with J gene TRBJ2-3; D remains unclear. The germline V gene has CDR1 SQVTM and CDR2 ANQGSEA. Trimming removed 3 bases from V and 3 bases from J, with 4 bases in between. The length of the CDR3 is 11 residues. The CDR3 DNA is TGCAGCGTTGACATGACAGATACGCAGTATTTT. It is translated as CSVDMTDTQYF.

The chain links TRBV5-6 to TRBJ1-1; the D gene is possibly TRBD1 (5 bases). This CDR3 is built from 18 residues. V dropped 2 bases and J dropped 2 bases, with 22 bases sitting between them. Germline CDR1 reads SGHDT; CDR2 reads YYEEEE. CDR3 residues: CASSFSPFLRQTNTEAFF. The CDR3 nucleotides read TGTGCCAGCAGCTTCTCCCCCTTTTTGCGACAGACAAACACTGAAGCTTTCTTT.

V is TRBV7-2 and J is TRBJ2-3, with 9 bases that match TRBD2. CDR1 and CDR2 from the germline V gene are SGHTA and FQGNSA. Trimming cost V 1 base and J 7 bases; bases outside gene matches: 15. The CDR3 has 18 residues. CDR3 protein: CASSLGGSARGGLYTQYF. The CDR3 nucleotides read TGTGCCAGCAGCTTAGGGGGTTCGGCGCGGGGGGGCCTTTATACGCAGTATTTT.

This sequence joins TRBV5-4 and TRBJ2-2; D is possibly TRBD2 (7 bases). CDR3 length equals 16 residues. V lost 4 bases and J lost 2, with 15 bases in between. Germline CDR1 and CDR2: SGHNT and YYREEE (reference sequence). DNA of the CDR3: TGTGCCAGCAGCCCAGTAGGGGGGGGCAACACCGGGGAGCTGTTTTTT. Encoded protein: CASSPVGGGNTGELFF.

The V and J genes are TRBV13 and TRBJ2-2; D might be TRBD1 (5 bases). CDR3 length equals 13 residues. Germline V gene sequence: CDR1 PRHDT, CDR2 FYEKMQ (reference sequence). V was cut by 2 bases and J by 5 bases, with 6 bases left in between. CDR3: CASSLRGTGELFF. In DNA form, the CDR3 reads TGTGCCAGCAGCTTAAGGGGAACCGGGGAGCTGTTTTTT.

The rearrangement links TRBV7-3 to TRBJ1-1, with unresolved D. Germline V gene lookup returns CDR1 SGHTA and CDR2 FQGTGA. Trimming removed 5 bases from V and 1 base from J, with 8 bases in between. This CDR3 comprises 13 residues. The CDR3 region is CASSQRRNTEAFF. Here the CDR3 DNA reads TGTGCCAGCAGCCAAAGACGGAACACTGAAGCTTTCTTT.

J is TRBJ1-5 and V is TRBV29-1; 9 bases fit TRBD1. V lost 3 bases and J lost 4; bases outside the gene matches: 13. The CDR3 covers 17 residues. CDR1 is SQVTM and CDR2 is ANQGSEA in the germline V gene. This CDR3 reads CSVERRDRAYCNQPQHF. CDR3 nucleotide sequence: TGCAGCGTTGAGAGGAGGGACAGGGCCTATTGTAATCAGCCCCAGCATTTT.

This clonotype has only a few counts. The chain has TRBV20-1 and TRBJ2-3; possible D gene TRBD2, 5 bases. The ends were cut back, 3 bases at V and 4 bases at J, with 14 bases in the middle. CDR3 length: 14 residues. CDR1 and CDR2 from the germline V gene are DFQATT and SNEGSKA (reference sequence). The CDR3 DNA is TGCAGTGCTAGTCGGGGTGCGCAGGCAGATACGCAGTATTTT. Its protein is CSASRGAQADTQYF.

The J gene is TRBJ2-2, the V gene TRBV7-7, with 14 bases identical to TRBD2. This CDR3 has 16 amino acids. CDR1 and CDR2 from the germline V gene are SSHAT and FNYEAQ (reference sequence). V was clipped by 5 bases and J by 5 bases; unmatched bases: 4. The CDR3 loop is CASSAGLAGATGELFF. The DNA of the CDR3 is TGTGCCAGCAGCGCGGGACTAGCGGGGGCAACCGGGGAGCTGTTTTTT.

The V call is TRBV28, the J call TRBJ1-6; unclear D gene. The CDR3 spans 15 residues. CDR1 MDHEN and CDR2 SYDVKM come from the germline V gene. The V and J ends lost 11 bases and 2 bases respectively, with 16 bases between them. The chain's CDR3 is CAVGMGSPYNSPLHF. DNA for the CDR3: TGTGCCGTGGGGATGGGGTCCCCCTATAATTCACCCCTCCACTTT.

The table lists this clonotype with a few counts. The J gene is TRBJ1-2, the V gene TRBV4-2; D is unclear. CDR1 is LGHNA and CDR2 is YNFKEQ in the germline V gene. The CDR3 contains 17 residues. The V end lost 5 bases, the J end lost 8 bases, and 27 bases lay between the germline ends. The CDR3 here is CASSSQAKGYQSYGYTF. The CDR3 nucleotides read TGTGCCAGCAGCTCGCAGGCCAAGGGATACCAATCGTACGGCTACACCTTC.

The J gene is TRBJ2-1, the V gene TRBV11-2; D is unclear. Germline V CDR1 and CDR2: SGHAT, FQNNGV. The CDR3 sequence is 15 residues long. Trimming pared 5 bases from V and 4 bases from J, leaving 15 bases between. CDR3: CASSHELSLYNEQFF. The CDR3 DNA reads as TGTGCCAGCAGCCACGAGTTGTCCCTTTACAATGAGCAGTTCTTC.

This clonotype appeared many times. The chain couples TRBV7-8 to TRBJ1-2, with 8 bases identical to TRBD1. Germline V gives CDR1 SGHVS, CDR2 FQNEAQ. This CDR3 is built from 13 residues. V gave up 5 bases and J gave up 8 bases; unmatched junction bases: 7. The CDR3 nucleotides are TGTGCCAGCAGCCCAGAGACAGGGGCCGGCTACACCTTC. The encoded protein is CASSPETGAGYTF.

This clonotype was counted between two and nine times. V usage is TRBV4-1 and J usage is TRBJ1-1; D uncertain. Germline CDR1 reads MGHRA; CDR2 reads YSYEKL. This CDR3 comprises 13 residues. Trimming removed 1 base from V and 10 bases from J, with 13 bases in between. The CDR3 here is CASSQAVDLPAFF. The DNA for the CDR3 is TGCGCCAGCAGCCAAGCCGTGGACTTGCCAGCTTTCTTT.

This clonotype was counted only a few times. This sequence joins TRBV7-9 and TRBJ2-3, with a tentative D call TRBD1 (5 bases). Trimming took 5 bases from V and 8 from J, leaving 8 bases between them. Germline loops: CDR1 SEHNR, CDR2 FQNEAQ (reference sequence). The CDR3 runs to 11 residues. CDR3 in DNA: TGTGCCAGCAGCCCCCAGGGTACGCAGTATTTT. It codes for CASSPQGTQYF.